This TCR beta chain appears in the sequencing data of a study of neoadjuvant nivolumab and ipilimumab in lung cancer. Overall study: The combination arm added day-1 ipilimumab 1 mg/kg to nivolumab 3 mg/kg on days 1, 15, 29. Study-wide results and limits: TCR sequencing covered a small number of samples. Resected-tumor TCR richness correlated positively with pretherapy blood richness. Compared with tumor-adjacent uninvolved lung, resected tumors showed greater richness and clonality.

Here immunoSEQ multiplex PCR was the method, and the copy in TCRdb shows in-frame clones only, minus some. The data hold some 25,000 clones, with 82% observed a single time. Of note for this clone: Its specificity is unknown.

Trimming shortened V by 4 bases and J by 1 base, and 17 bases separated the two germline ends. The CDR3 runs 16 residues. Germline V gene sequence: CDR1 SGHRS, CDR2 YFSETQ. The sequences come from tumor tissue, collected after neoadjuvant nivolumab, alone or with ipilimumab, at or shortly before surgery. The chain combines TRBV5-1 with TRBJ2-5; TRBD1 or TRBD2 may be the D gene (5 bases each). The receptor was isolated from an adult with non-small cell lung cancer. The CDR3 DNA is TGCGCCAGCAGCCCTGGGGGTAGAGACAGCCAAGAGACCCAGTACTTC. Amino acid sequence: CASSPGGRDSQETQYF.